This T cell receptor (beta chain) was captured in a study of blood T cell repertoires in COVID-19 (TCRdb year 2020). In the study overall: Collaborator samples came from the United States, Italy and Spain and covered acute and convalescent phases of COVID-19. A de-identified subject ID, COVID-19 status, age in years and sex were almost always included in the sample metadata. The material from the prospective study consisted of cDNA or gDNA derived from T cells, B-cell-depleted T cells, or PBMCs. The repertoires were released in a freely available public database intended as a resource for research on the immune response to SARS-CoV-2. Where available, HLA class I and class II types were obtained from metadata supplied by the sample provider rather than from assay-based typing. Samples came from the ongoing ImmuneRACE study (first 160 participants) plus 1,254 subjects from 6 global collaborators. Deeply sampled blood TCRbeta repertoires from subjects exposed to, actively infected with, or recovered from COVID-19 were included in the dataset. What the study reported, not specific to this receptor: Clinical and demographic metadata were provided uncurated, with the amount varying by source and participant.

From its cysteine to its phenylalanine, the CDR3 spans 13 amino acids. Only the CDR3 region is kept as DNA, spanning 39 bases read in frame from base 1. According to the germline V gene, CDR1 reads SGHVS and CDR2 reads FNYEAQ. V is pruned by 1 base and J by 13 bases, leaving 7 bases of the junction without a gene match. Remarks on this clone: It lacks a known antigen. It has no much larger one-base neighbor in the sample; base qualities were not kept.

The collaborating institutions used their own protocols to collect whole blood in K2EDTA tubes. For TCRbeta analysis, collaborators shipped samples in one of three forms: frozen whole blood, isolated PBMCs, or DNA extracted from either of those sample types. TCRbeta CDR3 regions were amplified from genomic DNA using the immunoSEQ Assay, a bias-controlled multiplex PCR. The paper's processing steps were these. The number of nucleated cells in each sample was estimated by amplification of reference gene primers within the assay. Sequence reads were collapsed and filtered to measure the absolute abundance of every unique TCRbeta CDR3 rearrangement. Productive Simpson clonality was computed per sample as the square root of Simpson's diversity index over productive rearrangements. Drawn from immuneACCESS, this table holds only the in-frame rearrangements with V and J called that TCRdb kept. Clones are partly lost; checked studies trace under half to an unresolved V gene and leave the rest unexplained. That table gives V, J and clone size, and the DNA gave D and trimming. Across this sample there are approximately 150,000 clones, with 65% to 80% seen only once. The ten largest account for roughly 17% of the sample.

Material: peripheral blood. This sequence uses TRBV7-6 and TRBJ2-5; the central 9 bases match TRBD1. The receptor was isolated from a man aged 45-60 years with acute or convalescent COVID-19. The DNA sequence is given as TGTGCCAGCAGCTTAGGAGGGGACAGGGCCCCGTACTTC. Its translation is CASSLGGDRAPYF.